These 20 T cell receptor beta chains were sequenced from one sample in a study of blood T cell repertoires in COVID-19. Assay used: immunoSEQ multiplex PCR; TCRdb lists only in-frame clones, some missing. The table lists 110,000 to 150,000 clones, roughly 90% of them singletons. Sequencing input: PBMCs or T cells enriched from blood (not recorded which). Source of these receptors: a man aged 45-65 years who had recovered from COVID-19.

The chain couples TRBV7-9 to TRBJ1-2; possibly TRBD1 for D (5 bases). V was pared by 3 bases and J by 8 bases, with 13 bases between. The CDR3 is made up of 13 amino acids. From germline, CDR1 is SEHNR and CDR2 FQNEAQ (reference sequence). DNA of the CDR3: TGTGCCAGCAGCTTTGGAGGGACCAGAGGCTACACCTTC. This gives the protein CASSFGGTRGYTF.

This chain joins TRBV28 and TRBJ2-7; tentative D call: TRBD1 (6 bases). Germline CDR1 reads MDHEN; CDR2 reads SYDVKM. The CDR3 runs 14 residues. V was trimmed by 1 base and J by 3 bases, leaving 10 bases between them. The chain's CDR3 is CASSLFWGLYEQYF. As DNA, the CDR3 is TGTGCCAGCAGTTTATTTTGGGGGCTCTACGAGCAGTACTTC.

This rearrangement joins TRBV5-1 to TRBJ1-4, with D possibly TRBD1 on 5 matching bases. Trimming shortened V by 3 bases and J by 3 bases, and 12 bases separated the two germline ends. Germline CDR1 reads SGHRS; CDR2 reads YFSETQ. The CDR3 sequence is 15 residues long. The CDR3 nucleotides read TGCGCCAGCAGCTCGGGGGGGACTTCTAATGAAAAACTGTTTTTT. It encodes CASSSGGTSNEKLFF.

V is TRBV6-6 and J is TRBJ2-7; perhaps TRBD2 as D (5 bases). There are 12 residues in the CDR3. V dropped 8 bases and J dropped 0 bases, with 8 bases sitting between them. The V gene's germline CDR1 is MNHNY and CDR2 SVGAGI (reference sequence). CDR3 bases: TGTGCCAGCGCCGGGGACTCCTACGAGCAGTACTTC. Translation: CASAGDSYEQYF.

The sample holds a few counts of this clone. This chain uses TRBV5-5 with TRBJ1-2; 10 nucleotides match TRBD1. The CDR3 spans 16 residues. V lost 2 bases, J lost 3 bases, and 7 bases stayed unmatched. CDR1 is SGHKS and CDR2 is YYEKEE in the germline V gene (reference sequence). The CDR3 nucleotides are TGTGCCAGCAGCTTTCTCCGGGACAGGGGCGACTATGGCTACACCTTC. Its protein is CASSFLRDRGDYGYTF. Drawing the rest from reference TRBV5-5 and TRBJ1-2, the complete variable domain is DAGVTQSPTHLIKTRGQQVTLRCSPISGHKSVSWYQQVLGQGPQFIFQYYEKEERGRGNFPDRFSARQFPNYSSELNVNALLLGDSALYLCASSFLRDRGDYGYTFGSGTRLTVV.

CDR3: CASSQASRGQETQYF. The DNA of the CDR3 is TGTGCCAGCAGCCAAGCTAGCAGGGGTCAAGAGACCCAGTACTTC. V and J are TRBV4-2 and TRBJ2-5; a possible D gene is TRBD1 (6 bases). Germline CDR1 and CDR2: LGHNA and YNFKEQ. V lost 1 base and J lost 2, with 11 bases in between. There are 15 residues in the CDR3.

The chain links TRBV28 to TRBJ2-1, with 9 bases lining up with TRBD1. V lost 7 bases and J lost 5; bases outside the gene matches: 12. CDR1 is MDHEN, CDR2 SYDVKM, per germline. The CDR3 length is 16 residues. The CDR3 DNA sequence: TGTGCCAGCAACGACCCTGACCGGGACAGGGACAATGAGCAGTTCTTC. It is translated as CASNDPDRDRDNEQFF.

Worth noting for this clone: Other DNA sequences in the sample encode the same CDR3. The rearrangement uses TRBV28 and TRBJ1-2, with a possible D match to TRBD1 (5 bases). CDR3 length equals 12 residues. CDR1 MDHEN and CDR2 SYDVKM come from the germline V gene. Trimming removed 3 bases from V and 5 bases from J, with 7 bases in between. This chain's CDR3 is CASSFQGYGYTF. CDR3 coding DNA: TGTGCCAGCAGTTTCCAGGGTTATGGCTACACCTTC.

This chain uses TRBV7-3 with TRBJ2-1; 7 bases are a match to TRBD2. The CDR3 loop spans 16 amino acids. Germline CDR1 and CDR2: SGHTA and FQGTGA. With 5 bases clipped from V and 2 bases from J, the junction kept 9 bases outside the gene matches. CDR3 sequence reads: CASSRMLAATYNEQFF. For the CDR3, the DNA is TGTGCCAGCAGCCGCATGCTAGCGGCAACCTACAATGAGCAGTTCTTC.

This sequence joins TRBV9 and TRBJ2-3, with 9 bases aligning to TRBD2. The length of the CDR3 is 16 residues. Germline V gives CDR1 SGDLS, CDR2 YYNGEE. V shed 4 bases, J shed 6 bases, and the junction held 12 bases outside the gene matches. CDR3 in DNA: TGTGCCAGCAGCACCGCTGGTAGCGGGAGCTTGGATACGCAGTATTTT. Amino acid sequence: CASSTAGSGSLDTQYF.

This rearrangement joins TRBV2 to TRBJ1-1; 8 bases agree with TRBD1. J lost 7 bases, V lost 6 bases, and 7 bases had no gene match. The CDR3 has 13 residues. Looked up from germline, CDR1 is SNHLY and CDR2 is FYNNEI. DNA for the CDR3: TGTGCCAGCAGCACTTTAGGACAGGGTGAAGCTTTCTTT. Its protein is CASSTLGQGEAFF.

The V call is TRBV10-1, the J call TRBJ2-7; 10 bases align to TRBD2. The ends lost 4 bases at V and 2 bases at J; junction bases unmatched: 11. This CDR3 is 17 amino acids long. The V gene's germline CDR1 is WNHNN and CDR2 SYGVQD (reference sequence). Here the CDR3 reads CASSGRAGGPLTYEQYF. The CDR3 bases are TGCGCCAGCAGTGGAAGAGCGGGAGGGCCGTTGACCTACGAGCAGTACTTC.

The CDR3 nucleotides are TGTGCCAGCAGACCTGAGGGACAGGGTCAGGAGACCCAGTACTTC. As protein: CASRPEGQGQETQYF. The V call is TRBV28, the J call TRBJ2-5, with 9 nucleotides matching TRBD1. V was clipped by 6 bases and J by 5 bases; unmatched bases: 10. CDR1 MDHEN and CDR2 SYDVKM come from the germline V gene. CDR3 size: 15 residues.

CDR3 nucleotides: TGTGCCAGCCGCTCGGGTGGCAGTAAGCAAGAGACCCAGTACTTC. The encoded protein is CASRSGGSKQETQYF. The chain joins TRBV6-5 to TRBJ2-5; D ambiguous. Between the trimmed V and J ends, which lost 8 bases and 2 bases, there was a span of 18 bases. CDR3 size: 15 residues. Germline assignment: CDR1 MNHEY and CDR2 SVGAGI.

The chain employs TRBV28 and TRBJ2-5; TRBD2 matches at 7 bases. CDR1 MDHEN and CDR2 SYDVKM come from the germline V gene. V dropped 7 bases and J dropped 2; count of bases not matched to a gene: 7. The CDR3 loop spans 14 amino acids. The CDR3 DNA is TGTGCCAGCAAAATTACGGGACTACAAGAGACCCAGTACTTC. This sequence encodes CASKITGLQETQYF.

The chain combines TRBV5-1 with TRBJ2-7; 10 nucleotides match TRBD1. CDR3 size: 15 residues. Germline CDR1 reads SGHRS; CDR2 reads YFSETQ. J lost 3 bases, V lost 3 bases, and 6 bases had no gene match. The CDR3 here is CASSWRQGAIYEQYF. The CDR3 DNA reads as TGCGCCAGCAGCTGGAGACAGGGGGCAATCTACGAGCAGTACTTC.

This rearrangement joins TRBV4-2 to TRBJ2-3; a possible D gene is TRBD2 (5 bases). CDR3 size: 14 residues. The germline CDR1 and CDR2 sequences are LGHNA and YNFKEQ. Deletions cut 0 bases from V and 5 bases from J, with 9 bases between. Here the CDR3 DNA reads TGTGCCAGCAGCCAAGAAATCGGGAAAGATACGCAGTATTTT. Translated: CASSQEIGKDTQYF.

The CDR3 DNA is TGTGCCAGCAAATCCGGGGTAGCGGGGGGCCCGAGGGAGGCGGATACGCAGTATTTT. Protein sequence: CASKSGVAGGPREADTQYF. The chain couples TRBV28 to TRBJ2-3; TRBD2 aligns across 10 bases. V shed 7 bases, J shed 6 bases, and the junction held 22 bases outside the gene matches. The germline V gene encodes CDR1 MDHEN and CDR2 SYDVKM. The CDR3 has 19 residues.

V gene TRBV18 combines with J gene TRBJ1-1; TRBD1 is a possible D gene (6 bases). Trimming removed 3 bases from V and 1 base from J, with 12 bases in between. The germline CDR1 and CDR2 sequences are KGHSH and LQKENI. CDR3 length equals 15 residues. This CDR3 is CASSPLDSRNTEAFF. The CDR3 region has the DNA TGTGCCAGCTCACCCCTGGACAGCCGGAACACTGAAGCTTTCTTT.

This clone was seen just once. The chain joins TRBV10-3 to TRBJ2-1; 8 bases agree with TRBD2. Trimming removed 8 bases from V and 5 bases from J; junction bases left unmatched: 8. The CDR3 extends over 14 amino acids. Germline CDR1 reads ENHRY; CDR2 reads SYGVKD. CDR3 DNA sequence: TGTGCCATCCGGGGCGCTAGCGGGCACAATGAGCAGTTCTTC. Its translation: CAIRGASGHNEQFF.